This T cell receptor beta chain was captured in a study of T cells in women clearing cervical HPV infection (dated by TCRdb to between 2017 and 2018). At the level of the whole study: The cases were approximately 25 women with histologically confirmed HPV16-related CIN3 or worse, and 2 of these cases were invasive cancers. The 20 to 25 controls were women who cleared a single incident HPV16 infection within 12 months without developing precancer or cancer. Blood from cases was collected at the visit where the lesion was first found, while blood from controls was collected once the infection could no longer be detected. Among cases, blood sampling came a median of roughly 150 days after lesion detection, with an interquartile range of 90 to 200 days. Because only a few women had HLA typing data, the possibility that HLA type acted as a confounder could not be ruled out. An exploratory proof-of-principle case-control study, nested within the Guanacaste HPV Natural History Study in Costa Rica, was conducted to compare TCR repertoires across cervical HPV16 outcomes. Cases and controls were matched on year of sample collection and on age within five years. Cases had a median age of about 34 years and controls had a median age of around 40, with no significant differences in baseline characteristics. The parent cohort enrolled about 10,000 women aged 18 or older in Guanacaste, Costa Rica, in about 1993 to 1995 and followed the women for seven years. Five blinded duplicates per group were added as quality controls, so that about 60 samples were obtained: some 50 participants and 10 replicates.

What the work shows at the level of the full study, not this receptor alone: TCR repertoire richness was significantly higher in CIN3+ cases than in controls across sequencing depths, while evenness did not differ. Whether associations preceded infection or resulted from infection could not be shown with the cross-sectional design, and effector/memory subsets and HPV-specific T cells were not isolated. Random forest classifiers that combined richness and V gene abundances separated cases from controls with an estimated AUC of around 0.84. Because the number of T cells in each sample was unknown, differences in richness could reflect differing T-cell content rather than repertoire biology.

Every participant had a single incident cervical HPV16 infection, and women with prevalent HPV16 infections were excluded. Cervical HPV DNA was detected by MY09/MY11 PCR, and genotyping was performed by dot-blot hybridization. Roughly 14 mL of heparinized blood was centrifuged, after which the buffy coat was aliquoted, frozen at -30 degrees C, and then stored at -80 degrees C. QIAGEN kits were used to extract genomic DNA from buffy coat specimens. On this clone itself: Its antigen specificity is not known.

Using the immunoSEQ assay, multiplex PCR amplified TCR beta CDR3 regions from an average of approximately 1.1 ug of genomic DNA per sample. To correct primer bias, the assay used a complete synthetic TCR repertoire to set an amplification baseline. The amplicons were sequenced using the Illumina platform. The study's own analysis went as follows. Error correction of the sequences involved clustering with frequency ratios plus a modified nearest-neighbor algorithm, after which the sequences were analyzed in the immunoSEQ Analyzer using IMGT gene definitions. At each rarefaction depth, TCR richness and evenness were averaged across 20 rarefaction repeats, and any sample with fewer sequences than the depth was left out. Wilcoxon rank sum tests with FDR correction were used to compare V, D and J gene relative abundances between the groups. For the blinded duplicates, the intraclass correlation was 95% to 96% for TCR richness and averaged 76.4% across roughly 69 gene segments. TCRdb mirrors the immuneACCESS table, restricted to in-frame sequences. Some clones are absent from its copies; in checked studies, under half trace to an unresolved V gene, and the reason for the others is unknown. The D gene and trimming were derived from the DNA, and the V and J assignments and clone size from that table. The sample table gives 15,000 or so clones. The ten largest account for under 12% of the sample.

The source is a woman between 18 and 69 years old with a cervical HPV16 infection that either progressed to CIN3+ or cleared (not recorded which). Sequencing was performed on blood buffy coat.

The sequenced part of the CDR3 DNA is TGTGCCAGCAGTTTCAGTAGCGGGAGCTCAGATACG. It translates as CASSFSSGSSDT. The whole CDR3 protein reads CASSFSSGSSDTQYF. Recombination linked TRBV6-2 or TRBV6-3 to TRBJ2-3; TRBD2 matches 9 bases in the middle. The read stops 3 residues short of the end of the CDR3; the missing end is completed from the germline J gene. Compared with germline, V lacks 4 bases and J lacks 4 bases; bases without a gene match: 6. Sequences MNHEY (CDR1) and SVGEGT (CDR2) are obtained from the germline V gene. The CDR3 goes from the cysteine to the phenylalanine over 15 residues. The DNA shown is the part of the CDR3 that was read: 36 bases, in frame from base 1.